These 30 T cell receptor beta chains originate from one sample sequenced in a study of OX40 agonist ivuxolimab in advanced cancers. TCRdb's copy holds only in-frame clones and misses some; the assay was immunoSEQ multiplex PCR. The sample shows around 66,000 clones, 85% of them seen only once. This specimen was CD4+ or CD8+ T cells sorted from blood, taken in a trial of the OX40 agonist ivuxolimab. Source of these receptors: an adult with an advanced solid tumor such as melanoma, head and neck, liver or kidney cancer.

The rearrangement links TRBV6-6 to TRBJ1-1, with TRBD1 as a possible D gene (5 bases). This CDR3 has 15 amino acids. Trimming pared 0 bases from V and 5 bases from J, leaving 13 bases between. Germline-derived CDR1 and CDR2 are MNHNY and SVGAGI (reference sequence). CDR3 region: CASSYSSRVGTEAFF. The DNA of the CDR3 is TGTGCCAGCAGTTACTCGTCCAGGGTTGGAACTGAAGCTTTCTTT.

The rearrangement uses TRBV2 and TRBJ1-1; 9 bases are a match to TRBD1. Germline CDR1 and CDR2: SNHLY and FYNNEI. The CDR3 extends over 14 amino acids. V lost 5 bases, J lost 5 bases, and 6 bases stayed unmatched. CDR3 residues: CASSHDRGITEAFF. DNA of the CDR3: TGTGCCAGCAGTCATGACAGGGGGATTACTGAAGCTTTCTTT.

V usage is TRBV6-1 and J usage is TRBJ1-2; TRBD1 agrees at 8 bases. CDR1 is MNHNS and CDR2 is SASEGT in the germline V gene. The CDR3 has 12 amino acids. V dropped 6 bases and J dropped 7; count of bases not matched to a gene: 4. CDR3 sequence reads: CASSSGGSGYTF. Here the CDR3 DNA reads TGTGCCAGCAGCTCAGGGGGCAGTGGCTACACCTTC.

The chain links TRBV19 to TRBJ2-3; 9 bases agree with TRBD2. Unmatched junction bases numbered 11, after V lost 0 bases and J lost 4 bases. Germline lookup yields CDR1 LNHDA and CDR2 SQIVND (reference sequence). CDR3 length: 18 residues. The DNA for the CDR3 is TGTGCCAGTAGTATAGATCGCGGAGGTAGCGGGGGTTCAGATACGCAGTATTTT. Its translation: CASSIDRGGSGGSDTQYF.

This clone was seen only once. This chain uses TRBV5-1 with TRBJ2-2; D is uncertain. Trimming took off 1 base at V and 6 bases at J, with 13 bases between the two ends. This CDR3 is 15 amino acids long. Germline CDR1 and CDR2: SGHRS and YFSETQ. The CDR3 sequence is CASSLLRITPGELFF. The CDR3 DNA sequence: TGCGCCAGCAGCTTGTTAAGGATAACACCCGGGGAGCTGTTTTTT.

The V call is TRBV6-6, the J call TRBJ2-5, with TRBD1 identical over 8 bases. The CDR3 sequence is 16 residues long. Germline V gene lookup returns CDR1 MNHNY and CDR2 SVGAGI (reference sequence). The junction had 14 bases not matched to a gene; V was cut back by 6 bases and J by 5 bases. The CDR3 here is CASSRPATGARETQYF. The CDR3 DNA reads TGTGCCAGCAGCCGACCAGCGACAGGGGCTCGGGAGACCCAGTACTTC.

J is TRBJ2-3 and V is TRBV18; 14 nucleotides agree with TRBD2. The CDR3 has 17 amino acids. CDR1 and CDR2 from the germline V gene are KGHSH and LQKENI. The J segment lost 4 bases and the V segment lost 3 bases, leaving 6 bases of the junction unmatched. In nucleotides, the CDR3 is TGTGCCAGCTCACCTGTGACTAGCGGGGGGGCCCCAGATACGCAGTATTTT. Its protein is CASSPVTSGGAPDTQYF.

The chain links TRBV10-2 to TRBJ2-2; TRBD2 might be the D (6 bases). Per the germline V gene, CDR1 is WSHSY and CDR2 is SAAADI. V shed 6 bases and J shed 6 bases, with 20 bases lying between them. The CDR3 has 16 amino acids. The CDR3, as DNA: TGCGCCAGCAGACAAACCGGGACTTCGACTGCCGGGGAGCTGTTTTTT. Protein: CASRQTGTSTAGELFF.

The V call is TRBV9, the J call TRBJ2-2, with 10 positions matching TRBD1. The V and J ends lost 4 bases and 0 bases, in that order; junction bases with no gene match: 3. CDR1 and CDR2 from the germline V gene are SGDLS and YYNGEE. The CDR3 extends over 16 amino acids. CDR3 nucleotides: TGTGCCAGCAGCCGGGACAGGGGCTCGAACACCGGGGAGCTGTTTTTT. This translates into CASSRDRGSNTGELFF.

This clone was counted a few times. This chain links TRBV28 with TRBJ1-6; 9 positions agree with TRBD1. The CDR3 totals 15 residues. Germline V gene sequence: CDR1 MDHEN, CDR2 SYDVKM. V shed 4 bases and J 9 bases; nucleotides not matched to a gene: 7. The CDR3 is CASSSTGTGISPLHF. CDR3 sequence (DNA): TGTGCCAGCAGTTCAACCGGGACAGGGATTTCACCCCTCCACTTT.

The chain employs TRBV18 and TRBJ2-5, with D maybe TRBD2 (7 bases). Germline CDR1 and CDR2: KGHSH and LQKENI. The CDR3 sequence is 14 residues long. The V end was cut by 3 bases, the J end by 5 bases, with 13 bases between. This CDR3 is CASSPRGARETQYF. CDR3 bases: TGTGCCAGCTCACCCCGGGGGGCCAGGGAGACCCAGTACTTC.

V is TRBV18 and J is TRBJ2-5; D gene uncertain. Germline V CDR1 and CDR2: KGHSH, LQKENI. The CDR3 loop spans 11 amino acids. Trimming pared 10 bases from V and 3 bases from J, leaving 9 bases between. CDR3 sequence reads: CATFEKETQYF. CDR3 DNA sequence: TGTGCCACCTTCGAAAAAGAGACCCAGTACTTC.

V and J are TRBV19 and TRBJ2-6; D might be TRBD1 (5 bases). Germline V lookup: CDR1 LNHDA, CDR2 SQIVND (reference sequence). This CDR3 is built from 12 residues. The germline V and J ends were trimmed by 9 bases and 4 bases, with 7 bases remaining between them. DNA of the CDR3: TGTGCCAGCAGGACAGGGGCCAACGTCCTGACTTTC. Amino acids: CASRTGANVLTF.

This clone was counted a single time. The rearrangement uses TRBV5-4 and TRBJ2-2, with TRBD2 matching 11 bases. From germline, CDR1 is SGHNT and CDR2 YYREEE (reference sequence). With 3 bases clipped from V and 4 bases from J, the junction kept 11 bases outside the gene matches. The CDR3 totals 18 residues. The CDR3 nucleotides are TGTGCCAGCAGCTCCCCTGGGAGTAGCGGGAGGGCCACCGGGGAGCTGTTTTTT. Translating gives CASSSPGSSGRATGELFF.

Turning to this clone: A junction boundary mismatches the germline segment, possibly from a read error. The rearrangement uses TRBV30 and TRBJ1-4, with D maybe TRBD1 (5 bases). The CDR3 runs to 18 residues. The germline V gene has CDR1 GTSNPN and CDR2 SVGIG (reference sequence). CDR3 DNA sequence: TGTGCCTGGAGACTAACGGGGGACCCCTTCCGATACCATGAAGAACTGTTTTTT. Its protein is CAWRLTGDPFRYHEELFF.

The chain uses TRBV7-9 and TRBJ1-4; D gene uncertain. This CDR3 is built from 15 residues. The germline gives CDR1 SEHNR, CDR2 FQNEAQ (reference sequence). Trimming left V 5 bases short and J 0 bases short, with 10 bases between. The CDR3 bases are TGTGCCAGCAGCCTCCAGTCTGCAACTAATGAAAAACTGTTTTTT. This encodes CASSLQSATNEKLFF.

V and J are TRBV6-1 and TRBJ2-1; TRBD2 matches at 7 bases. J was trimmed by 12 bases and V by 2 bases; bases with no gene match: 7. The CDR3 loop spans 13 amino acids. Looked up from germline, CDR1 is MNHNS and CDR2 is SASEGT. The CDR3 sequence: CASSEMSGRVQFF. The CDR3 coding sequence is TGTGCCAGCAGTGAAATGTCTGGGAGGGTGCAGTTCTTC.

V gene TRBV11-2 combines with J gene TRBJ2-1; 9 bases map to TRBD1. The CDR3 is 15 amino acids. V trimming: 5 bases; J trimming: 4 bases; junction bases outside the gene matches: 6. Germline V gene sequence: CDR1 SGHAT, CDR2 FQNNGV. CDR3 sequence: CASSERGQGYNEQFF. CDR3 sequence (DNA): TGTGCCAGCAGCGAAAGGGGACAGGGATACAATGAGCAGTTCTTC.

V is TRBV28 and J is TRBJ2-7; D gene ambiguous. Deletions cut 1 base from V and 1 base from J, with 11 bases between. CDR1 and CDR2 from the germline V gene are MDHEN and SYDVKM. The CDR3 spans 15 residues. In DNA form, the CDR3 reads TGTGCCAGCAGTTTATTCGCGTTAACGTCCTACGAGCAGTACTTC. Translation gives CASSLFALTSYEQYF.

This rearrangement joins TRBV29-1 to TRBJ2-3, with unresolved D. The V and J ends lost 4 bases and 1 base respectively, with 18 bases between them. The CDR3 totals 16 residues. Germline V gives CDR1 SQVTM, CDR2 ANQGSEA. The CDR3 DNA reads TGCAGCGTTGGGACCTACCCTACCCAAGGCACAGATACGCAGTATTTT. It is translated as CSVGTYPTQGTDTQYF.

The genes are TRBV11-3 and TRBJ2-5; D gene uncertain. The CDR3 covers 8 residues. V dropped 11 bases and J dropped 4 bases, with 2 bases sitting between them. CDR1 SGHNT and CDR2 YENEEA come from the germline V gene. Here the CDR3 DNA reads TGTGCCCGAGAGACCCAGTACTTC. It translates to CARETQYF.

V gene TRBV5-1 combines with J gene TRBJ1-4; D not certain. Trimming took off 1 base at V and 0 bases at J, with 4 bases between the two ends. The V gene's germline CDR1 is SGHRS and CDR2 YFSETQ. This CDR3 comprises 14 residues. CDR3 nucleotides: TGCGCCAGCAGCTTGTTTTCAACTAATGAAAAACTGTTTTTT. It translates to CASSLFSTNEKLFF.

The chain employs TRBV5-1 and TRBJ1-1, with unresolved D. Germline loops: CDR1 SGHRS, CDR2 YFSETQ. The CDR3 contains 13 residues. Trimming stripped 0 bases from V and 5 bases from J, with 8 bases between. The CDR3 sequence: CASSLAASTEAFF. The CDR3 DNA sequence: TGCGCCAGCAGCTTGGCGGCATCAACTGAAGCTTTCTTT.

The chain links TRBV5-1 to TRBJ2-1; 12 bases fit TRBD2. V gave up 1 base and J gave up 8 bases; unmatched junction bases: 13. CDR3 length: 18 amino acids. Germline V lookup: CDR1 SGHRS, CDR2 YFSETQ. CDR3 amino acids: CASSLQPQTSGRMDEQFF. In nucleotides, the CDR3 is TGCGCCAGCAGCTTGCAACCCCAGACTAGCGGGAGAATGGATGAGCAGTTCTTC. Full variable domain (missing parts from reference TRBV5-1 and TRBJ2-1): KAGVTQTPRYLIKTRGQQVTLSCSPISGHRSVSWYQQTPGQGLQFLFEYFSETQRNKGNFPGRFSGRQFSNSRSEMNVSTLELGDSALYLCASSLQPQTSGRMDEQFFGPGTRLTVL.

DNA for the CDR3: TGTGCCAGCAGCCCTAGCGGGGGATGGGCCCGGGAGCAGTTCTTC. Its protein is CASSPSGGWAREQFF. The chain has TRBV5-6 and TRBJ2-1, with 10 bases matching TRBD2. This CDR3 spans 15 amino acids. Germline-derived CDR1 and CDR2 are SGHDT and YYEEEE. V shed 4 bases, J shed 10 bases, and the junction held 11 bases outside the gene matches.

In its sample, this clone was seen a few times. This rearrangement joins TRBV27 to TRBJ1-4, with D possibly TRBD1 on 6 matching bases. The CDR3 spans 13 residues. Germline values: CDR1 MNHEY, CDR2 SMNVEV (reference sequence). The V and J ends lost 4 bases and 8 bases respectively, with 11 bases between them. The CDR3 reads CASSSRGREKLFF. The CDR3 coding sequence is TGTGCCAGCAGTTCCAGGGGCAGGGAAAAACTGTTTTTT.

V and J are TRBV6-5 and TRBJ1-2, with TRBD1 as a possible D gene (5 bases). CDR1 is MNHEY and CDR2 is SVGAGI in the germline V gene. The CDR3 is made up of 14 amino acids. V lost 2 bases and J 3 bases, leaving 10 bases between the germline ends. The CDR3: CASSYRGEDYGYTF. CDR3 sequence (DNA): TGTGCCAGCAGTTACCGAGGGGAAGACTATGGCTACACCTTC.

This clone was seen only a few times. The chain is built from TRBV7-3 and TRBJ2-7, with 7 bases lining up with TRBD1. Germline V CDR1 and CDR2: SGHTA, FQGTGA. The length of the CDR3 is 15 residues. V gave up 2 bases and J gave up 4 bases; unmatched junction bases: 8. The CDR3 spells CASSLHNRGMYEQYF. The CDR3 DNA reads TGTGCCAGCAGCTTACACAACAGGGGAATGTACGAGCAGTACTTC.

The sample holds a few counts of this clone. This chain uses TRBV7-9 with TRBJ1-2; 9 bases fit TRBD1. The CDR3 totals 13 residues. V was pared by 4 bases and J by 8 bases, with 5 bases of the junction left unmatched. The V gene's germline CDR1 is SEHNR and CDR2 FQNEAQ (reference sequence). CDR3 region: CASSWGQGSGYTF. The CDR3, as DNA: TGTGCCAGCAGCTGGGGACAGGGTAGCGGCTACACCTTC.

In its sample, this clone was seen once. The chain couples TRBV30 to TRBJ2-3, with D tentatively TRBD2 (6 bases). Germline-derived CDR1 and CDR2 are GTSNPN and SVGIG (reference sequence). The V end lost 0 bases, the J end lost 2 bases, and 15 bases lay between the germline ends. This CDR3 is 16 amino acids long. In DNA form, the CDR3 reads TGTGCCTGGAGTGTACCAGCGGGCGGTAACACAGATACGCAGTATTTT. Translation: CAWSVPAGGNTDTQYF.